This TCR beta chain was captured by sequencing in a study of CD8+ T cells in alopecia areata. Isolated RNA was reverse transcribed into cDNA used as the sequencing template. Produced via immunoSEQ multiplex PCR; TCRdb's table is partial and in-frame only. This sample carries roughly 170,000 clones, 59% of them seen once, and the ten largest clones take roughly 15%. This CDR3 spans 18 amino acids. Trimming at V came to 2 bases and at J to 0 bases, leaving 8 bases not matched to a gene. Germline CDR1 is MGHRA and CDR2 is YSYEKL. Sequenced material: CD4+ T cells sorted from blood, taken at week 0. The rearrangement links TRBV4-1 to TRBJ1-1; TRBD1 aligns across 11 bases. This clonotype was obtained from a human donor with alopecia areata. CDR3 protein: CASSQLLWDRGMNTEAFF. In DNA form, the CDR3 reads TGCGCCAGCAGCCAACTACTGTGGGACAGGGGGATGAACACTGAAGCTTTCTTT.